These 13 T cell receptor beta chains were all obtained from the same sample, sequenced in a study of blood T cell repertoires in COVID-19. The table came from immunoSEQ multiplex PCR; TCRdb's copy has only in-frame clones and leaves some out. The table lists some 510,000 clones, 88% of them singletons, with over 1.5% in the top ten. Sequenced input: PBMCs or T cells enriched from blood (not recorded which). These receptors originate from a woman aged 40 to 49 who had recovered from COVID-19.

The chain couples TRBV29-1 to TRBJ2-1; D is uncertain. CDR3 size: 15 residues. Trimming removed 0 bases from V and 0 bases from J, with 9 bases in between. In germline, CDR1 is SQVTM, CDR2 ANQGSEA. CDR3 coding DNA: TGCAGCGTTGAAGATATGCGTAGCTCCTACAATGAGCAGTTCTTC. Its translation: CSVEDMRSSYNEQFF.

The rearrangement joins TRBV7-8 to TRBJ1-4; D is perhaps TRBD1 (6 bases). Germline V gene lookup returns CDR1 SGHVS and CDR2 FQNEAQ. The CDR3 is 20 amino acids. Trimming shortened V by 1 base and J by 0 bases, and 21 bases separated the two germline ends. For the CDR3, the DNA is TGTGCCAGCAGCTTAGAACGCAGGGGCTTAGCTAAGGCAACTAATGAAAAACTGTTTTTT. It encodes CASSLERRGLAKATNEKLFF.

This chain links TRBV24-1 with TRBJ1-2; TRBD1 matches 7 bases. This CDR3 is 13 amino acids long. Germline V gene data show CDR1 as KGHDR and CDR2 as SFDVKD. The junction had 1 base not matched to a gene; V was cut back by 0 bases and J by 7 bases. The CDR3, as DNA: TGTGCCACCAGTGATTTGAGGGACAGTGGCTACACCTTC. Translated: CATSDLRDSGYTF.

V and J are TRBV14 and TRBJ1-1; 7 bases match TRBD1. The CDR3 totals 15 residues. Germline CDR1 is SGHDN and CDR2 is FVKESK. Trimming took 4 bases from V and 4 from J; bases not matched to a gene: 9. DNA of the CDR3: TGTGCCAGCAGCCCGAACAGGGGTAGGTTCACTGAAGCTTTCTTT. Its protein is CASSPNRGRFTEAFF.

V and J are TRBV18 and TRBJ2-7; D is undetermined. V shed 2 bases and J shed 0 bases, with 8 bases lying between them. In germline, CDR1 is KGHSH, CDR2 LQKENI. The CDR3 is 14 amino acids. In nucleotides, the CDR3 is TGTGCCAGCTCACCAGGGCCAAGCTCCTACGAGCAGTACTTC. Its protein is CASSPGPSSYEQYF.

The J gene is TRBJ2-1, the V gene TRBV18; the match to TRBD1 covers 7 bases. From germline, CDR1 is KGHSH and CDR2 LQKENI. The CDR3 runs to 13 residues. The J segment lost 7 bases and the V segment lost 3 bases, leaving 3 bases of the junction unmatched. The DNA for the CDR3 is TGTGCCAGCTCACCGACAGGGACAAATGAGCAGTTCTTC. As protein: CASSPTGTNEQFF. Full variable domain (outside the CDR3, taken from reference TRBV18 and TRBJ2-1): NAGVMQNPRHLVRRRGQEARLRCSPMKGHSHVYWYRQLPEEGLKFMVYLQKENIIDESGMPKERFSAEFPKEGPSILRIQQVVRGDSAAYFCASSPTGTNEQFFGPGTRLTVL.

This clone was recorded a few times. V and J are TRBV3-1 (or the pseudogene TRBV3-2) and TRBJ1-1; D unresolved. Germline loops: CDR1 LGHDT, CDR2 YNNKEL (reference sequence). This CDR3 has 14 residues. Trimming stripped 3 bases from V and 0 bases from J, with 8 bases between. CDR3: CASSHSYMNTEAFF. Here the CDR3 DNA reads TGTGCCAGCAGCCACAGTTACATGAACACTGAAGCTTTCTTT.

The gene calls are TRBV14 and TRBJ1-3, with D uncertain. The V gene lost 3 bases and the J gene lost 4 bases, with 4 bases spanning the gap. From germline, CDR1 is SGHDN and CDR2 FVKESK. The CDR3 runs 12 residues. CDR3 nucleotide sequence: TGTGCCAGCAGCCAGAGGGGAAACACCATATATTTT. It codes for CASSQRGNTIYF.

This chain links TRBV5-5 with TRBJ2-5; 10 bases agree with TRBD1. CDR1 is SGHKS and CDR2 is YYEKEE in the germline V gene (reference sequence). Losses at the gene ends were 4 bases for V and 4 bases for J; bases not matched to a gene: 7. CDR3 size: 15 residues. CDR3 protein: CASSRQGALGETQYF. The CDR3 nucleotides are TGTGCCAGCAGCAGACAGGGGGCGTTAGGAGAGACCCAGTACTTC.

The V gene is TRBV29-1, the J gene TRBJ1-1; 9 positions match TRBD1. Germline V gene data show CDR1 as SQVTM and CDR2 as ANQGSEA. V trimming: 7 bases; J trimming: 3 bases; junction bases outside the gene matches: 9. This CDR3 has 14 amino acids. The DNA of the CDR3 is TGCAGCGCCTCTCCGACAGGGGGGGACACTGAAGCTTTCTTT. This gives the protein CSASPTGGDTEAFF.

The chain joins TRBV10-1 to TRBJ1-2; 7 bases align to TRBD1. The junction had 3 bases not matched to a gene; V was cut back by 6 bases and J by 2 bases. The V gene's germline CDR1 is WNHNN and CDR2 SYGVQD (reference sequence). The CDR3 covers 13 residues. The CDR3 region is CASSADRNYGYTF. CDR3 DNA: TGCGCCAGCAGCGCGGACAGGAACTATGGCTACACCTTC.

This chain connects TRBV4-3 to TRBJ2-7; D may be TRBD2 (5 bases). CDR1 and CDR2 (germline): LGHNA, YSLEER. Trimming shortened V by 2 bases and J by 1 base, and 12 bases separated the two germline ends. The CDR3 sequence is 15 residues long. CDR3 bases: TGCGCCAGCAGCCAACGGTACGGGATTTCCTACGAGCAGTACTTC. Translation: CASSQRYGISYEQYF.

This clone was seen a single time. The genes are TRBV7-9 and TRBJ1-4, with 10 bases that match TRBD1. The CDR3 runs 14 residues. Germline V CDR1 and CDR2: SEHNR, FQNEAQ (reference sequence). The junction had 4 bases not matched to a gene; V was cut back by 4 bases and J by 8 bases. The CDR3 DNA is TGTGCCAGCAGCTCGGGACAGGGGAGCGAAAAACTGTTTTTT. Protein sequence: CASSSGQGSEKLFF.